The entry below describes one T cell receptor (beta chain). The data derive from a study of shared clonotypes between healthy human individuals. Study in general: Sampling drew on donors who were two women and three men aged 18 to 49.

CDR3 length equals 14 residues. In germline, CDR1 is MDHEN, CDR2 SYDVKM. V lost 5 bases to trimming and J lost 1 base, with 12 bases between them. Without sorting, samples used 90 million or so PBMCs for genomic DNA. The authors ran the assay at deep level. Here immunoSEQ multiplex PCR was the method, and the copy in TCRdb shows in-frame clones only, minus some. The repertoire holds approximately 470,000 clones, roughly 80% seen once, with over 9.5% in the top ten. The chain has TRBV28 and TRBJ2-7, with D maybe TRBD1 (5 bases). Sequencing input: PBMCs. This sequence was found in a woman in her thirties or forties in good health. Some clones in this sample may be carry-over from other donors' samples. In DNA, the CDR3 is TGTGCCAGCAGTCCTCCCCCAGGGTCCTACGAGCAGTACTTC. Translating it yields CASSPPPGSYEQYF.